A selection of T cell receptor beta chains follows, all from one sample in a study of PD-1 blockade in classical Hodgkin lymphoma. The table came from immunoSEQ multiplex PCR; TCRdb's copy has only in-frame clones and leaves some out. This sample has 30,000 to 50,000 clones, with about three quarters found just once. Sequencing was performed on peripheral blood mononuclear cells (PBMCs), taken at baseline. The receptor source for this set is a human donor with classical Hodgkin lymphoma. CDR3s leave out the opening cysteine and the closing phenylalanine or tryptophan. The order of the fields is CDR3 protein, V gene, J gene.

CDR3aa: ASSPSGSDTQY
v_gene: TRBV18
j_gene: TRBJ2-3

CDR3aa: ASSLTGRLSGNTIY
v_gene: TRBV5-8
j_gene: TRBJ1-3

CDR3aa: ASSLKRAGGPQETQY
v_gene: TRBV5-4
j_gene: TRBJ2-5

CDR3aa: ASSQAGNQPQH
v_gene: TRBV11-1
j_gene: TRBJ1-5

CDR3aa: ASSLGPTWETQY
v_gene: TRBV7-6
j_gene: TRBJ2-5

CDR3aa: ASSSRQGSETQY
v_gene: TRBV7-2
j_gene: TRBJ2-5

CDR3aa: ASTPSQGNYGYT
v_gene: TRBV6-5
j_gene: TRBJ1-2

CDR3aa: ASRLQQAGGFYEQY
v_gene: TRBV12-2
j_gene: TRBJ2-7

CDR3aa: ASSQDSWNTEAF
v_gene: TRBV14
j_gene: TRBJ1-1

CDR3aa: ASSETSGINEQF
v_gene: TRBV28
j_gene: TRBJ2-1

CDR3aa: ASSVEGITEAF
v_gene: TRBV9
j_gene: TRBJ1-1

CDR3aa: ASSLQNYGYT
v_gene: TRBV28
j_gene: TRBJ1-2

CDR3aa: ASSEGSGTEAF
v_gene: TRBV2
j_gene: TRBJ1-1

CDR3aa: ASSLGPGQGNIQY
v_gene: TRBV5-1
j_gene: TRBJ2-4

CDR3aa: ASSVAGPTNYGYT
v_gene: TRBV5-1
j_gene: TRBJ1-2

CDR3aa: ASTLGPTRGYT
v_gene: TRBV6-1
j_gene: TRBJ1-2

CDR3aa: ASSQGGQGSYEQY
v_gene: TRBV4-3
j_gene: TRBJ2-7

CDR3aa: ASSPRGYGYT
v_gene: TRBV5-8
j_gene: TRBJ1-2

CDR3aa: ASTLDREVNIQY
v_gene: TRBV7-9
j_gene: TRBJ2-4

CDR3aa: ASSRTTGPGNTIY
v_gene: TRBV18
j_gene: TRBJ1-3

CDR3aa: ASSLTSGNPYNEQF
v_gene: TRBV7-9
j_gene: TRBJ2-1

CDR3aa: ASSVAVGTHGFNEQF
v_gene: TRBV9
j_gene: TRBJ2-1

CDR3aa: ASSQAAGLYGYT
v_gene: TRBV4-1
j_gene: TRBJ1-2

CDR3aa: ASSLESGSLREQF
v_gene: TRBV7-8
j_gene: TRBJ2-1

CDR3aa: ASSYSPTGLDEQY
v_gene: TRBV6-9
j_gene: TRBJ2-7

CDR3aa: ASSVDWGTGGYT
v_gene: TRBV9
j_gene: TRBJ1-2

CDR3aa: ASSLLGSNQPQH
v_gene: TRBV27
j_gene: TRBJ1-5

CDR3aa: ASSQATGTGAYNEQF
v_gene: TRBV4-1
j_gene: TRBJ2-1

CDR3aa: ASGRGQGEDTGELF
v_gene: TRBV11-3
j_gene: TRBJ2-2